The source of this TCR beta chain is a study of response to subunit inactivated influenza vaccine. Study-wide results and limits: T cells newly recruited by each seasonal influenza vaccination are few, the authors suggested.

This clonotype was counted a few times. Its antigen is currently unknown. TCRdb reanalysed the RT-PCR reads using MiXCR and keeps one entry per CDR3 protein. The table shows under 800,000 distinct CDR3 sequences, with around 13% occurring only once. The source of this sequence is a man aged 50-60 years who received an inactivated influenza vaccine. Material: PBMCs from blood, obtained around 15 days before vaccination.

The CDR3 DNA reads TGTGCCAGCTCACCACGAATTGGCTCTGTGGACGAGCAGTACTTC. As protein: CASSPRIGSVDEQYF. The rearrangement joins TRBV18 to TRBJ2-7; no reliable D call. This CDR3 comprises 15 residues. Germline V CDR1 and CDR2: KGHSH, LQKENI. V lost 1 base to trimming and J lost 5 bases, with 15 bases between them. The full variable domain, with the rest looked up from reference TRBV18 and TRBJ2-7, is NAGVMQNPRHLVRRRGQEARLRCSPMKGHSHVYWYRQLPEEGLKFMVYLQKENIIDESGMPKERFSAEFPKEGPSILRIQQVVRGDSAAYFCASSPRIGSVDEQYFGPGTRLTVT.